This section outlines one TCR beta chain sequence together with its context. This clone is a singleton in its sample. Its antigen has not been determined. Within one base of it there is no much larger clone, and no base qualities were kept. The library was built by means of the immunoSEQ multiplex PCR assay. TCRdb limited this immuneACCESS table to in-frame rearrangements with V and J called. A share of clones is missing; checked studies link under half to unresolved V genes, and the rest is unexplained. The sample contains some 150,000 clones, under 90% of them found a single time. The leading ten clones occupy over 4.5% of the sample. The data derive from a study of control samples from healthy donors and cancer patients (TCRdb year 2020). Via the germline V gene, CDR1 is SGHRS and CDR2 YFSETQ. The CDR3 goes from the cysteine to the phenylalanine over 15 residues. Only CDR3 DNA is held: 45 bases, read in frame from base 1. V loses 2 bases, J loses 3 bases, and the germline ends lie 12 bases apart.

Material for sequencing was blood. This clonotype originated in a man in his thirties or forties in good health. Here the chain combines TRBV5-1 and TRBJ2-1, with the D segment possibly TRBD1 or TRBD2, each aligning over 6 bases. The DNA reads TGCGCCAGCAGCTTACAGGGACTTGGCTACAATGAGCAGTTCTTC. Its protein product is CASSLQGLGYNEQFF.